This T cell receptor (beta chain) comes out of a study of shared clonotypes between healthy human individuals. A word on this clone: Its specificity is not known.

Germline-derived CDR1 and CDR2 are MDHEN and SYDVKM. V shed 7 bases and J 4 bases; nucleotides not matched to a gene: 14. This CDR3 has 16 amino acids. Whole-study results and caveats: Blood alone was sampled, and tissue repertoires likely differ.

An even split of each subset's genomic DNA across several immunoSEQ plates was performed. Profiled with immunoSEQ multiplex PCR; TCRdb holds only in-frame clones, not every one. This table holds around 430,000 clones, roughly 83% found once. Donation came from healthy HIV-negative adults that had no recent acute infections or vaccinations. The donors were all Caucasian adults (living in Nashville, Tennessee). The clonotype originates from a woman aged 40 to 50 in good health. Some clones in this sample may be carry-over from other donors' samples. The sequenced sample was PBMCs. The chain uses TRBV28 and TRBJ2-3; 7 positions agree with TRBD2. The CDR3 DNA is TGTGCCAGCACCTCGGCCGGAGGGAGGGGCCCAGATACGCAGTATTTT. Its protein product is CASTSAGGRGPDTQYF.